Listed here are 11 T cell receptor beta chains from one sample, sequenced in a study of cytomegalovirus exposure and HLA in healthy donors. The PCR contained 60 Vbeta and 13 Jbeta primers. The method was immunoSEQ multiplex PCR; TCRdb's version includes in-frame clones alone and lacks a portion of them. The sample has some 200,000 clones; roughly 80% are singletons. The sample was PBMCs. Receptors originate from a middle-aged man in good health and CMV-seropositive.

This chain uses TRBV7-9 with TRBJ1-1; the D is unclear. Looked up from germline, CDR1 is SEHNR and CDR2 is FQNEAQ (reference sequence). The CDR3 runs 12 residues. Trimming cost V 1 base and J 7 bases, with 7 bases left between them. Here the CDR3 reads CASSLGRVEAFF. The CDR3 bases are TGTGCCAGCAGCTTAGGACGGGTTGAAGCTTTCTTT.

V gene TRBV5-8 combines with J gene TRBJ2-7; 10 bases map to TRBD2. Germline V CDR1 and CDR2: SGHTS, YDEGEE. The CDR3 consists of 15 residues. The junction had 4 bases not matched to a gene; V was cut back by 1 base and J by 3 bases. The CDR3 DNA reads TGTGCCAGCAGCTTGACCGGGACTAGCGTCTACGAGCAGTACTTC. Residues: CASSLTGTSVYEQYF. Supplemented by reference TRBV5-8 and TRBJ2-7, the full variable domain reads EAGVTQSPTHLIKTRGQQATLRCSPISGHTSVYWYQQALGLGLQFLLWYDEGEERNRGNFPPRFSGRQFPNYSSELNVNALELEDSALYLCASSLTGTSVYEQYFGPGTRLTVT.

This clone came up a few times. The chain is built from TRBV7-3 and TRBJ1-1; D unclear. The CDR3 consists of 13 residues. Germline loops: CDR1 SGHTA, CDR2 FQGTGA. Trimming pared 6 bases from V and 1 base from J, leaving 9 bases between. The CDR3 DNA follows: TGTGCCAGCAGTAGCGCGCCGAACACTGAAGCTTTCTTT. This translates into CASSSAPNTEAFF.

In this sample, this clone turned up once. DNA for the CDR3: TGTGCCAGCAGCCAGACGGGACACCCCACAGATACGCAGTATTTT. Its protein is CASSQTGHPTDTQYF. The rearrangement links TRBV7-9 to TRBJ2-3; weak D call: TRBD1 (6 bases). The CDR3 has 15 amino acids. V gave up 5 bases and J gave up 2 bases, with 14 bases separating them. Germline assignment: CDR1 SEHNR and CDR2 FQNEAQ (reference sequence).

The chain uses TRBV28 and TRBJ2-2, with 7 bases matching TRBD2. V gave up 7 bases and J gave up 4 bases; unmatched junction bases: 9. The CDR3 totals 15 residues. Germline CDR1 is MDHEN and CDR2 is SYDVKM. Here the CDR3 reads CASIWGGASTGELFF. CDR3 sequence (DNA): TGTGCCAGCATCTGGGGGGGAGCGAGCACCGGGGAGCTGTTTTTT.

The V call is TRBV18, the J call TRBJ2-4; 8 positions agree with TRBD1. This CDR3 has 16 amino acids. The germline gives CDR1 KGHSH, CDR2 LQKENI. With V trimmed by 6 bases and J by 3 bases, 10 bases remained unmatched. The CDR3 nucleotides read TGTGCCAGCTCCATAACAGGGGGAGTCGTCAAAAACATTCAGTACTTC. Protein sequence: CASSITGGVVKNIQYF. The full variable domain, with the rest looked up from reference TRBV18 and TRBJ2-4, is NAGVMQNPRHLVRRRGQEARLRCSPMKGHSHVYWYRQLPEEGLKFMVYLQKENIIDESGMPKERFSAEFPKEGPSILRIQQVVRGDSAAYFCASSITGGVVKNIQYFGAGTRLSVL.

The chain couples TRBV19 to TRBJ2-7; D call uncertain. Germline V gives CDR1 LNHDA, CDR2 SQIVND (reference sequence). The length of the CDR3 is 13 residues. V was clipped by 2 bases and J by 2 bases, with 7 bases between them. CDR3 in amino acids: CASSITAAYEQYF. CDR3 coding DNA: TGTGCCAGTAGTATAACAGCTGCCTACGAGCAGTACTTC.

This chain uses TRBV6-5 with TRBJ2-1; 8 nucleotides match TRBD1. The CDR3 contains 14 residues. CDR1 MNHEY and CDR2 SVGAGI come from the germline V gene. Losses at the gene ends were 0 bases for V and 10 bases for J; bases not matched to a gene: 5. CDR3 protein: CASSYSTGQGEQFF. CDR3 bases: TGTGCCAGCAGTTACTCGACAGGACAGGGCGAGCAGTTCTTC.

Only one count was recorded for this clone. The rearrangement links TRBV5-3 to TRBJ1-2, with D possibly TRBD1 on 6 matching bases. TRBV5-3 is classed as an ORF, of uncertain function. V lost 4 bases, J lost 2 bases, and 18 bases lay in between. The CDR3 spans 16 residues. The CDR3 sequence: CARSPGGGAWNYGYTF. The CDR3 DNA reads TGTGCCAGAAGCCCCGGAGGGGGGGCTTGGAACTATGGCTACACCTTC.

The rearrangement joins TRBV5-4 to TRBJ2-5; possibly TRBD2 for D (6 bases). The CDR3 covers 14 residues. CDR1 is SGHNT, CDR2 YYREEE, per germline (reference sequence). V lost 2 bases, J lost 2 bases, and 10 bases lay in between. The CDR3 DNA sequence: TGTGCCAGCAGCTTTACAGGAGGGCAAGAGACCCAGTACTTC. It translates to CASSFTGGQETQYF.

V gene TRBV6-1 combines with J gene TRBJ2-7, with D tentatively TRBD2 (7 bases). V lost 3 bases and J lost 6, with 18 bases in between. Germline V gene data show CDR1 as MNHNS and CDR2 as SASEGT. CDR3 size: 15 residues. This CDR3 is CASSDGGGAAGEQYF. Here the CDR3 DNA reads TGTGCCAGCAGTGATGGGGGGGGCGCAGCGGGCGAGCAGTACTTC.